Each of the 27 T cell receptor beta chains below was sequenced from the same sample in a study of human T cells and chemical hapten exposure. TCRdb redid the calling of the RACE reads with MiXCR, one entry per CDR3 protein. The table shows 240,000 or so distinct CDR3 sequences, with about 8.1% occurring only once. Time point specified: pre-sensitization, week 0. Regarding treatment: therapeutic diphenylcyclopropenone sensitization with weekly scalp DPC. Sequences were derived from whole blood, sampled in connection with sensitization to the hapten diphenylcyclopropenone (DPC). The receptors stem from a woman aged 35 to 49 with alopecia areata. Some clones in this sample may be carry-over from other donors' samples.

A word on this clonotype: A much larger clonotype is one base distant, so this may be a read error. The chain combines TRBV11-1 with TRBJ2-7; D tentatively reads TRBD1 or TRBD2 (5 bases each). CDR3 length: 13 amino acids. Germline assignment: CDR1 SGHAT and CDR2 FQDESV (reference sequence). CDR3 sequence: CVSSFSRAGEQYF. CDR3 bases: TGTGTCAGCAGCTTTTCCAGGGCGGGTGAGCAGTACTTC.

This clonotype was counted between two and nine times. The chain recombines TRBV6-5 with TRBJ2-5; maybe TRBD1 (5 bases). The CDR3 has 14 residues. In germline, CDR1 is MNHEY, CDR2 SVGAGI. V shed 8 bases and J shed 5 bases, with 18 bases lying between them. CDR3 in amino acids: CASRYKGIRETQYF. The CDR3 nucleotides are TGTGCCAGCCGCTATAAGGGGATTCGGGAGACCCAGTACTTC.

Regarding this clonotype: No conserved phenylalanine or tryptophan is present at the end of the CDR3, so a read error is the likely explanation. This rearrangement joins TRBV5-1 to TRBJ2-3, with a possible D match to TRBD1 (6 bases). V was clipped by 1 base and J by 2 bases, with 14 bases between them. This CDR3 is 16 amino acids long. Germline values: CDR1 SGHRS, CDR2 YFSETQ. The CDR3 coding sequence is TGCGCCAGCAGCTTGTCCAGCAGGGGAACCACAGATACGCAGTATCTT. The encoded protein is CASSLSSRGTTDTQYL.

In its sample, this clonotype was seen a few times. This sequence joins TRBV20-1 and TRBJ2-3; possible D gene TRBD2, 5 bases. Trimming pared 7 bases from V and 8 bases from J, leaving 19 bases between. Germline V lookup: CDR1 DFQATT, CDR2 SNEGSKA (reference sequence). The CDR3 runs 13 residues. In DNA, the CDR3 is TGCAGTGTTACCCGGGAAATTAAGGGTACGCAGTATTTT. It encodes CSVTREIKGTQYF.

This rearrangement joins TRBV28 to TRBJ1-1, with D uncertain. This CDR3 has 15 residues. Looked up from germline, CDR1 is MDHEN and CDR2 is SYDVKM. V gave up 2 bases and J gave up 4 bases, with 14 bases separating them. The CDR3 coding sequence is TGTGCCAGCAGTTTACTCCAGCGTGTTTTCACTGAAGCTTTCTTT. It translates to CASSLLQRVFTEAFF.

This chain uses TRBV28 with TRBJ1-3; D might be TRBD1 (5 bases). Germline V gene lookup returns CDR1 MDHEN and CDR2 SYDVKM. The CDR3 has 14 amino acids. The ends were cut back, 6 bases at V and 2 bases at J, with 11 bases in the middle. DNA of the CDR3: TGTGCCAGCAGATCAACAGGAACTGGAAACACCATATATTTT. Translated, it gives CASRSTGTGNTIYF.

The table lists this clonotype with a few counts. The CDR3 nucleotides read TGTGCCAGCAGTTGGAATCCTACAGGGGGAGGCAATCAGCCCCAGCATTTT. Protein product: CASSWNPTGGGNQPQHF. The V call is TRBV6-1, the J call TRBJ1-5; 8 bases are a match to TRBD1. Per the germline V gene, CDR1 is MNHNS and CDR2 is SASEGT. The CDR3 has 17 amino acids. V gave up 5 bases and J gave up 2 bases; unmatched junction bases: 11.

There are a few counts of this clonotype. This chain links TRBV18 with TRBJ1-4; TRBD1 matches at 7 bases. Trimming cost V 6 bases and J 2 bases; bases outside gene matches: 9. This CDR3 has 16 amino acids. In germline, CDR1 is KGHSH, CDR2 LQKENI. Here the CDR3 reads CASSPYSGQTNEKLFF. In nucleotides, the CDR3 is TGTGCCAGCTCCCCCTATTCGGGACAGACTAATGAAAAACTGTTTTTT.

The chain employs TRBV18 and TRBJ2-1; no definite D call. Germline V gives CDR1 KGHSH, CDR2 LQKENI. This CDR3 has 15 residues. V gave up 4 bases and J gave up 5 bases, with 15 bases separating them. The CDR3 coding sequence is TGTGCCAGCTCACTTGGTACACCTCCAGACAATGAGCAGTTCTTC. Amino acid sequence: CASSLGTPPDNEQFF.

The chain joins TRBV6-2 or TRBV6-3 to TRBJ2-5; the match to TRBD2 covers 11 bases. The V gene's germline CDR1 is MNHEY and CDR2 SVGEGT. The CDR3 loop spans 14 amino acids. V dropped 10 bases and J dropped 4; count of bases not matched to a gene: 8. As DNA, the CDR3 is TGTGCCACCGCTAGCGGGAGGTTCGGAGAGACCCAGTACTTC. Translating gives CATASGRFGETQYF.

This clonotype appeared a few times. V gene TRBV28 combines with J gene TRBJ2-2; D gene ambiguous. Germline values: CDR1 MDHEN, CDR2 SYDVKM. This CDR3 is 16 amino acids long. V was clipped by 5 bases and J by 5 bases, with 18 bases between them. CDR3 protein: CASSPQWARLTGELFF. As DNA, the CDR3 is TGTGCCAGCAGTCCTCAGTGGGCTAGGCTTACCGGGGAGCTGTTTTTT.

The J gene is TRBJ1-2, the V gene TRBV3-1; 8 bases align to TRBD1. J gave up 4 bases and V 4 bases, and 5 bases lay outside the gene matches. In germline, CDR1 is LGHDT, CDR2 YNNKEL (reference sequence). CDR3 length: 14 amino acids. CDR3 nucleotide sequence: TGTGCCAGCAGCCCACAGGGGGTGGGCTATGGCTACACCTTC. Its protein product is CASSPQGVGYGYTF.

This clonotype was detected a few times. V usage is TRBV7-2 and J usage is TRBJ1-4; possibly TRBD1 for D (5 bases). V was cut by 2 bases and J by 1 base, with 8 bases left in between. This CDR3 region has 15 residues. The germline CDR1 and CDR2 sequences are SGHTA and FQGNSA. The CDR3 coding sequence is TGTGCCAGCAGCTTAATGGGGGAAACTAATGAAAAACTGTTTTTT. Translation: CASSLMGETNEKLFF.

V and J are TRBV24-1 and TRBJ2-2, with unresolved D. This CDR3 spans 15 amino acids. Looked up from germline, CDR1 is KGHDR and CDR2 is SFDVKD. V shed 4 bases and J shed 6 bases, with 14 bases lying between them. The CDR3 is CATSDEGKSPGELFF. As DNA, the CDR3 is TGTGCCACCAGTGACGAAGGGAAGAGTCCCGGGGAGCTGTTTTTT.

This rearrangement joins TRBV5-1 to TRBJ2-1, with 7 bases identical to TRBD2. The J segment lost 4 bases and the V segment lost 0 bases, leaving 4 bases of the junction unmatched. Germline assignment: CDR1 SGHRS and CDR2 YFSETQ. This CDR3 comprises 15 residues. CDR3 loop: CASSLELAQYNEQFF. Written as DNA, the CDR3 is TGCGCCAGCAGCTTGGAACTAGCGCAGTACAATGAGCAGTTCTTC. The full variable domain, its missing parts supplied by reference TRBV5-1 and TRBJ2-1, is KAGVTQTPRYLIKTRGQQVTLSCSPISGHRSVSWYQQTPGQGLQFLFEYFSETQRNKGNFPGRFSGRQFSNSRSEMNVSTLELGDSALYLCASSLELAQYNEQFFGPGTRLTVL.

Concerning this clonotype itself: Relative to the germline gene, one junction end is altered; a read error may explain this. The chain couples TRBV5-1 to TRBJ2-3; TRBD1 matches 7 bases. The CDR3 runs to 14 residues. Per germline, CDR1 SGHRS and CDR2 YFSETQ. The CDR3 reads CVSSPGQLTDTQYF. The CDR3 DNA sequence: TGCGTCAGCAGCCCGGGACAGCTCACAGATACGCAGTATTTT.

This clonotype was detected only a few times. V is TRBV11-1 and J is TRBJ2-2, with D possibly TRBD1 on 5 matching bases. CDR3 size: 15 residues. Trimming left V 0 bases short and J 4 bases short, with 9 bases between. The germline V gene has CDR1 SGHAT and CDR2 FQDESV (reference sequence). CDR3 DNA: TGTGCCAGCAGCTTAGCGGGGCTCTCCACCGGGGAGCTGTTTTTT. As protein: CASSLAGLSTGELFF.

Worth noting for this clonotype: A single base separates this from a much larger clone, so it may be a read error. V and J are TRBV28 and TRBJ1-1; 10 bases are a match to TRBD1. The CDR3 extends over 14 amino acids. Germline V gives CDR1 MDHEN, CDR2 SYDVKM. Here the CDR3 reads CASSPPARRQGALF. CDR3 nucleotide sequence: TGTGCCAGCAGCCCCCCGGCCAGGAGACAGGGGGCTCTCTTT.

This clonotype has a handful of counts. The genes are TRBV28 and TRBJ2-3; D may be TRBD1 (5 bases). The CDR3 spans 13 residues. CDR1 and CDR2 (germline): MDHEN, SYDVKM. V shed 3 bases and J shed 11 bases, with 15 bases lying between them. The CDR3 region is CASSLWSGQGQYF. In DNA form, the CDR3 reads TGTGCCAGCAGTTTGTGGAGTGGCCAGGGGCAGTATTTT.

This clonotype has a handful of counts. This chain links TRBV6-2 or TRBV6-3 with TRBJ1-2, with 7 bases that match TRBD1. The ends lost 6 bases at V and 0 bases at J; junction bases unmatched: 7. There are 15 residues in the CDR3. Germline V gene sequence: CDR1 MNHEY, CDR2 SVGEGT. The CDR3 nucleotides are TGTGCCAGCAGATCGACAGGGCCATCTAACTATGGCTACACCTTC. Protein: CASRSTGPSNYGYTF.

The CDR3 loop reads CASSSPLAGDRYNEQFF. CDR3 nucleotides: TGTGCCAGCAGCTCCCCACTAGCGGGAGATCGCTACAATGAGCAGTTCTTC. The chain carries TRBV7-9 and TRBJ2-1; 11 bases are a match to TRBD2. Germline CDR1 and CDR2: SEHNR and FQNEAQ (reference sequence). The CDR3 spans 17 residues. With V trimmed by 4 bases and J by 3 bases, 8 bases remained unmatched.

This clonotype appeared a few times. CDR3 protein: CSARPQGIQPQHF. The CDR3 DNA reads as TGCAGTGCTAGACCCCAGGGGATCCAGCCCCAGCATTTT. V usage is TRBV20-1 and J usage is TRBJ1-5; possible D gene TRBD1, 6 bases. Per the germline V gene, CDR1 is DFQATT and CDR2 is SNEGSKA (reference sequence). This CDR3 is built from 13 residues. Trimming took off 2 bases at V and 7 bases at J, with 12 bases between the two ends.

This clonotype was picked up a small number of times. This chain connects TRBV27 to TRBJ2-1; 13 bases are shared with TRBD2. Trimming took 8 bases from V and 9 from J; bases not matched to a gene: 13. The CDR3 consists of 16 residues. Germline assignment: CDR1 MNHEY and CDR2 SMNVEV (reference sequence). This CDR3 is CASGLAGDTRGGEQFF. CDR3 DNA sequence: TGTGCCAGCGGACTAGCGGGAGATACCAGGGGAGGTGAGCAGTTCTTC.

This clonotype was observed many times. The V and J genes are TRBV9 and TRBJ2-3; a weak D match, TRBD2 (6 bases). The V and J ends lost 0 bases and 5 bases respectively, with 28 bases between them. Germline V gene lookup returns CDR1 SGDLS and CDR2 YYNGEE. CDR3 length: 20 residues. CDR3 loop: CASSVEDGVRDPGGLDTQYF. Here the CDR3 DNA reads TGTGCCAGCAGCGTAGAGGACGGGGTGCGGGACCCCGGCGGTTTAGATACGCAGTATTTT. The full variable domain, with the rest looked up from reference TRBV9 and TRBJ2-3, is DSGVTQTPKHLITATGQRVTLRCSPRSGDLSVYWYQQSLDQGLQFLIQYYNGEERAKGNILERFSAQQFPDLHSELNLSSLELGDSALYFCASSVEDGVRDPGGLDTQYFGPGTRLTVL.

Comments on this clonotype: Germline and junction disagree at one end, which may indicate a read error. The rearrangement joins TRBV20-1 to TRBJ2-1, with 8 positions matching TRBD2. The V gene's germline CDR1 is DFQATT and CDR2 SNEGSKA (reference sequence). CDR3 size: 12 residues. The CDR3 region has the DNA TGCCGTGCCCCCAGCGGGAGAAATGAGCAGTTCTTC. Amino acid sequence: CRAPSGRNEQFF.

This clonotype turned up a few times. This sequence joins TRBV29-1 and TRBJ1-1; weak D call: TRBD1 (6 bases). The CDR3 spans 15 residues. The germline V gene encodes CDR1 SQVTM and CDR2 ANQGSEA. The ends were cut back, 1 base at V and 0 bases at J, with 12 bases in the middle. The DNA for the CDR3 is TGCAGCGTTGAAGTATACCGGGGGCTGAACACTGAAGCTTTCTTT. Encoded protein: CSVEVYRGLNTEAFF.

The table lists this clonotype with a few counts. The chain has TRBV20-1 and TRBJ2-3; a possible D gene is TRBD2 (5 bases). CDR3 length: 15 amino acids. Germline V gene data show CDR1 as DFQATT and CDR2 as SNEGSKA (reference sequence). Trimming cost V 6 bases and J 0 bases, with 16 bases left between them. Here the CDR3 reads CSATPLSGSTDTQYF. CDR3 DNA: TGCAGTGCCACACCCCTTTCGGGGAGCACAGATACGCAGTATTTT.